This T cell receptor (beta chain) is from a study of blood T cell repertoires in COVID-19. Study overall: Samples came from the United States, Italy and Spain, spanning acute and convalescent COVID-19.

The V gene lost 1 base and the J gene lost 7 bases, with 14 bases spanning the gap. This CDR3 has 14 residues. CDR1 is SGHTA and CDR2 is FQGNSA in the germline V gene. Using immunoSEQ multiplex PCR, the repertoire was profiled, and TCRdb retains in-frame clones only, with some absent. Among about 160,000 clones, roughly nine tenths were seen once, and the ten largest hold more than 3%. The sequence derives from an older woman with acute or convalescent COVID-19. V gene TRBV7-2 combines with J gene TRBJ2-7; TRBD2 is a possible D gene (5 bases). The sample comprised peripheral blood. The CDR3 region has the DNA TGTGCCAGCAGCTTAGACCGGGGTTTGGGGGAGCAGTACTTC. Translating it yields CASSLDRGLGEQYF.